This TCR beta chain was retrieved from a study of blood T cell repertoires in COVID-19. The CDR3 spans 13 residues. In germline, CDR1 is SNHLY, CDR2 FYNNEI. V was cut by 10 bases and J by 2 bases, with 15 bases left in between. The protocol was immunoSEQ multiplex PCR, while the TCRdb copy is restricted to in-frame clones and leaves out a portion. The sample yields 500,000 or so clones, about 85% seen once. This clonotype was obtained from a young woman who had recovered from COVID-19. Sequenced sample: PBMCs or T cells enriched from blood (not recorded which). V is TRBV2 and J is TRBJ2-7, with unresolved D. CDR3 bases: TGTGCCACCGTCGAGAGGCCTACCTACGAGCAGTACTTC. Protein sequence: CATVERPTYEQYF.